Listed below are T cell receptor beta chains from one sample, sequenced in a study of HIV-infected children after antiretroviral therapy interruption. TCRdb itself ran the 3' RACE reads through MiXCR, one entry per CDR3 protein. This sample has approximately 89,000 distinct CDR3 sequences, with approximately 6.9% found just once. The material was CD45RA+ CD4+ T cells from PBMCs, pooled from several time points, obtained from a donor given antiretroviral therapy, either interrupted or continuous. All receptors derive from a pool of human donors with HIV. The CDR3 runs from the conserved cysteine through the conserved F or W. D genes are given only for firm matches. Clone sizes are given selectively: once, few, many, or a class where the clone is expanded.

CDR3 protein: CSARLDRNSPLHF; CDR3 DNA: TGCAGTGCTAGGTTGGACAGAAATTCACCCCTCCACTTT; V gene: TRBV20-1; D gene: .; clone size: many; J gene: TRBJ1-6
CDR3 protein: CASSLTSTSKEKLFF; CDR3 DNA: TGCGCCAGCAGCTTGACATCGACCTCAAAGGAAAAACTGTTTTTT; V gene: TRBV5-1; D gene: .; clone size: few; J gene: TRBJ1-4
CDR3 protein: CASRSPVRETQYF; CDR3 DNA: TGTGCCAGCAGGTCCCCGGTCCGGGAGACCCAGTACTTC; V gene: TRBV12-3/TRBV12-4; D gene: .; clone size: many; J gene: TRBJ2-5
CDR3 protein: CASSMASGVIQTQYF; CDR3 DNA: TGTGCCAGTAGTATGGCAAGCGGGGTGATACAGACCCAGTACTTC; V gene: TRBV19; D gene: TRBD2; clone size: many; J gene: TRBJ2-5
CDR3 protein: CASSVRVEQFF; CDR3 DNA: TGTGCCAGTAGTGTCAGGGTTGAGCAGTTCTTC; V gene: TRBV19; D gene: .; clone size: many; J gene: TRBJ2-1
CDR3 protein: CASSPKGQSTEAFF; CDR3 DNA: TGTGCCAGCAGCCCAAAGGGACAGTCTACTGAAGCTTTCTTT; V gene: TRBV6-1; D gene: TRBD1; clone size: many; J gene: TRBJ1-1
CDR3 protein: CASSESSLDTGELFF; CDR3 DNA: TGTGCCAGCAGTGAGAGTAGTCTCGACACCGGGGAGCTGTTTTTT; V gene: TRBV2; D gene: .; clone size: many; J gene: TRBJ2-2
CDR3 protein: CSVEVAGAITEAFF; CDR3 DNA: TGCAGCGTTGAAGTGGCAGGGGCGATCACTGAAGCTTTCTTT; V gene: TRBV29-1; D gene: .; clone size: many; J gene: TRBJ1-1
CDR3 protein: CATRQGSNTGELFF; CDR3 DNA: TGCGCCACCAGACAGGGGTCGAACACCGGGGAGCTGTTTTTT; V gene: TRBV10-1; D gene: TRBD1; clone size: many; J gene: TRBJ2-2
CDR3 protein: CATSDSTGRTGELFF; CDR3 DNA: TGTGCCACCAGTGATTCGACAGGTCGCACCGGGGAGCTGTTTTTT; V gene: TRBV24-1; D gene: .; clone size: many; J gene: TRBJ2-2
CDR3 protein: CASSSWVGGTGNEQFF; CDR3 DNA: TGTGCCAGCAGTTCCTGGGTTGGAGGGACGGGGAATGAGCAGTTCTTC; V gene: TRBV12-3/TRBV12-4; D gene: .; clone size: many; J gene: TRBJ2-1
CDR3 protein: CAWSVRDFRGQPQHF; CDR3 DNA: TGTGCCTGGAGTGTCCGGGACTTTCGAGGGCAGCCCCAGCATTTT; V gene: TRBV30; D gene: .; clone size: .; J gene: TRBJ1-5
CDR3 protein: CASSGGLGYGYTF; CDR3 DNA: TGTGCCAGCAGCGGAGGTCTGGGTTATGGCTACACCTTC; V gene: TRBV13; D gene: .; clone size: many; J gene: TRBJ1-2
CDR3 protein: CASSQGDGAGQYF; CDR3 DNA: TGCGCCAGCAGCCAAGGAGACGGAGCTGGGCAGTACTTC; V gene: TRBV4-1; D gene: .; clone size: many; J gene: TRBJ2-7
CDR3 protein: CASTWGTYNEQFF; CDR3 DNA: TGTGCCAGCACCTGGGGAACCTACAATGAGCAGTTCTTC; V gene: TRBV6-2/TRBV6-3; D gene: .; clone size: few; J gene: TRBJ2-1